This T cell receptor (beta chain) was documented in a study of blood T cell repertoires in COVID-19. Study details: The United States, Italy and Spain provided the acute and convalescent COVID-19 samples.

Germline CDR1 and CDR2: SGHRS and YFSETQ. Trimming cost V 0 bases and J 4 bases, with 10 bases left between them. The CDR3 has 15 amino acids. Data came from immunoSEQ multiplex PCR; TCRdb stores just in-frame clones and leaves some out. The table lists over 150,000 clones, 60% to 80% of them singletons, with roughly 28% in the top ten. V and J are TRBV5-1 and TRBJ2-2, with a tentative D call TRBD2 (6 bases). The sequenced sample was peripheral blood. This TCR came from a woman between 65 and 79 years old with acute or convalescent COVID-19. CDR3 in amino acids: CASSLDGRSTGELFF. The CDR3, as DNA: TGCGCCAGCAGCTTGGACGGGAGAAGCACCGGGGAGCTGTTTTTT.